Presented here are 4 T cell receptor beta chains from one specimen sequenced in a study of T cells in localized non-small cell lung cancer. This table comes from immunoSEQ multiplex PCR, and its TCRdb copy is limited to in-frame clones, with some not included. In the table there are about 59,000 clones, more than 85% of which are singletons. Sequencing used peripheral blood, obtained before any cancer treatment. The source is a man aged 35 to 69 with stage I lung adenocarcinoma.

J is TRBJ2-7 and V is TRBV7-2, with TRBD1 identical over 9 bases. The germline V gene has CDR1 SGHTA and CDR2 FQGNSA. The CDR3 has 17 residues. Unmatched junction bases numbered 7, after V lost 1 base and J lost 0 bases. CDR3 in amino acids: CASSLGGDRVSSYEQYF. CDR3 nucleotide sequence: TGTGCCAGCAGCTTAGGGGGGGACAGGGTGAGCTCCTACGAGCAGTACTTC.

The J gene is TRBJ2-7, the V gene TRBV5-4; 9 bases fit TRBD1. The CDR3 is 14 residues long. After removal of 2 bases from V and 5 bases from J, the junction contained 5 bases not matched to a gene. Germline V gene sequence: CDR1 SGHNT, CDR2 YYREEE (reference sequence). CDR3 coding DNA: TGTGCCAGCAGCTTACAAGGACAGGGGCACGAGCAGTACTTC. Translated, it gives CASSLQGQGHEQYF.

This clone was picked up one time. J is TRBJ2-7 and V is TRBV29-1; D gene ambiguous. There are 13 residues in the CDR3. With 1 base removed from V and 7 bases from J, the gap between germline ends came to 14 bases. Germline V lookup: CDR1 SQVTM, CDR2 ANQGSEA. The CDR3 bases are TGCAGCGTTGAAGGAAAGGCAGGTTCTGAGCAGTACTTC. Its translation: CSVEGKAGSEQYF.

The chain recombines TRBV6-1 with TRBJ1-2, with D possibly TRBD1 on 6 matching bases. The CDR3 loop spans 15 amino acids. Germline assignment: CDR1 MNHNS and CDR2 SASEGT. V lost 6 bases and J lost 7, with 21 bases in between. CDR3: CASSPTGAKISGYTF. The CDR3 coding sequence is TGTGCCAGCAGCCCGACAGGAGCAAAGATCAGTGGCTACACCTTC.